This entry lists 14 T cell receptor beta chains sequenced from one sample in a study of PD-L1 blockade in urothelial cancer. Clones were sequenced by immunoSEQ multiplex PCR, and TCRdb holds only the in-frame ones, with some missing. In the table there are about 45,000 clones, around 88% of which are singletons. The material sequenced was PBMCs, taken around atezolizumab (anti-PD-L1) treatment. The receptors originated from a man at least 80 years old with urothelial cancer.

This sequence joins TRBV7-6 and TRBJ2-5; the match to TRBD2 covers 11 bases. CDR3 size: 17 residues. Germline CDR1 and CDR2: SGHVS and FNYEAQ. Trimming cost V 2 bases and J 5 bases; bases outside gene matches: 10. CDR3 region: CASSLTGSGRALETQYF. CDR3 nucleotide sequence: TGTGCCAGCAGCTTAACTGGTAGCGGGAGGGCCCTGGAGACCCAGTACTTC.

This sequence joins TRBV2 and TRBJ2-7; D perhaps matches TRBD2 (5 bases). The germline V gene encodes CDR1 SNHLY and CDR2 FYNNEI. The CDR3 extends over 13 amino acids. The V gene lost 7 bases and the J gene lost 3 bases, with 13 bases spanning the gap. CDR3 in amino acids: CASTWSGIYEQYF. CDR3 in DNA: TGTGCCAGCACCTGGTCGGGGATCTACGAGCAGTACTTC.

Of note for this clone: The junction departs from germline at one end; a sequencing error may be responsible. This rearrangement joins TRBV7-9 to TRBJ1-1; D uncertain. Germline V lookup: CDR1 SEHNR, CDR2 FQNEAQ (reference sequence). The CDR3 spans 11 residues. The CDR3 loop is CASSLGGVFLF. In DNA form, the CDR3 reads TGTGCCAGCAGCTTAGGAGGAGTCTTTCTCTTT. The whole variable domain, remainder taken from reference TRBV7-9 and TRBJ1-1, is DTGVSQNPRHKITKRGQNVTFRCDPISEHNRLYWYRQTLGQGPEFLTYFQNEAQLEKSRLLSDRFSAERPKGSFSTLEIQRTEQGDSAMYLCASSLGGVFLFGQGTRLTVV.

This clone was recorded a few times. J is TRBJ2-1 and V is TRBV5-1; 11 positions match TRBD2. The CDR3 runs 14 residues. Germline CDR1 reads SGHRS; CDR2 reads YFSETQ. The V and J ends lost 4 bases and 6 bases, in that order; junction bases with no gene match: 3. Here the CDR3 DNA reads TGCGCCAGCAGCCCAGGGACTAGCGGCAATGAGCAGTTCTTC. Translating it yields CASSPGTSGNEQFF.

This rearrangement joins TRBV30 to TRBJ1-2; 7 bases match TRBD1. The CDR3 covers 14 residues. The V and J ends lost 7 bases and 7 bases, in that order; junction bases with no gene match: 15. Germline V gives CDR1 GTSNPN, CDR2 SVGIG (reference sequence). The CDR3 here is CASEYPTGSAGYTF. For the CDR3, the DNA is TGTGCCTCGGAATACCCGACAGGGAGCGCTGGCTACACCTTC.

The rearrangement joins TRBV19 to TRBJ2-7, with 7 nucleotides matching TRBD1. After removal of 4 bases from V and 6 bases from J, the junction contained 9 bases not matched to a gene. The CDR3 length is 14 residues. Germline V lookup: CDR1 LNHDA, CDR2 SQIVND (reference sequence). The CDR3 nucleotides are TGTGCCAGTAGTAGTACCGGGACAGCCCCCGAGCAGTACTTC. This gives the protein CASSSTGTAPEQYF.

The chain uses TRBV28 and TRBJ1-1; D unclear. V lost 4 bases and J 7 bases, leaving 7 bases between the germline ends. Germline CDR1 MDHEN, CDR2 SYDVKM. This CDR3 contains 11 residues. This chain's CDR3 is CASSSTVEAFF. Written as DNA, the CDR3 is TGTGCCAGCAGTTCCACGGTTGAAGCTTTCTTT. Using reference TRBV28 and TRBJ1-1 for the parts outside the CDR3, the full variable domain is DVKVTQSSRYLVKRTGEKVFLECVQDMDHENMFWYRQDPGLGLRLIYFSYDVKMKEKGDIPEGYSVSREKKERFSLILESASTNQTSMYLCASSSTVEAFFGQGTRLTVV.

The V gene is TRBV5-1, the J gene TRBJ2-2, with TRBD1 identical over 9 bases. The germline CDR1 and CDR2 sequences are SGHRS and YFSETQ. V lost 4 bases, J lost 3 bases, and 4 bases stayed unmatched. The CDR3 spans 15 residues. CDR3: CASSQGTGYTGELFF. Written as DNA, the CDR3 is TGCGCCAGCAGCCAGGGGACAGGGTACACCGGGGAGCTGTTTTTT.

The V and J genes are TRBV30 and TRBJ1-1; possible D gene TRBD1, 6 bases. V was trimmed by 1 base and J by 3 bases, leaving 21 bases between them. This CDR3 is built from 17 residues. From germline, CDR1 is GTSNPN and CDR2 SVGIG (reference sequence). This CDR3 is CAWSDKSGGVWDTEAFF. The CDR3 bases are TGTGCCTGGAGTGACAAGAGCGGGGGCGTGTGGGACACTGAAGCTTTCTTT. The full variable domain, its missing parts supplied by reference TRBV30 and TRBJ1-1, is SQTIHQWPATLVQPVGSPLSLECTVEGTSNPNLYWYRQAAGRGLQLLFYSVGIGQISSEVPQNLSASRPQDRQFILSSKKLLLSDSGFYLCAWSDKSGGVWDTEAFFGQGTRLTVV.

The chain is built from TRBV5-4 and TRBJ2-1; 8 positions agree with TRBD2. The CDR3 is 18 amino acids. The V and J ends lost 3 bases and 1 base, in that order; junction bases with no gene match: 12. Germline V gene sequence: CDR1 SGHNT, CDR2 YYREEE (reference sequence). The CDR3 nucleotides read TGTGCCAGCAGCTCCGGGGGGGGTAGCGTCATGTCCTACAATGAGCAGTTCTTC. Encoded protein: CASSSGGGSVMSYNEQFF.

The CDR3 nucleotides read TGTGCCAGCAGCTTAGCCTTGAGGGCTCAAGAGACCCAGTACTTC. It translates to CASSLALRAQETQYF. V and J are TRBV7-2 and TRBJ2-5, with D perhaps TRBD2 (5 bases). CDR1 is SGHTA and CDR2 is FQGNSA in the germline V gene. This CDR3 region has 15 residues. The V end was cut by 0 bases, the J end by 2 bases, with 10 bases between.

The V call is TRBV5-6, the J call TRBJ1-1; the D is unclear. Per the germline V gene, CDR1 is SGHDT and CDR2 is YYEEEE. This CDR3 spans 13 amino acids. Trimming pared 3 bases from V and 5 bases from J, leaving 11 bases between. The DNA for the CDR3 is TGTGCCAGCAGCTACTCCCCGAGAACTGAAGCTTTCTTT. Translating gives CASSYSPRTEAFF.

This chain uses TRBV2 with TRBJ1-2; D uncertain. The V and J ends lost 0 bases and 2 bases respectively, with 4 bases between them. CDR1 SNHLY and CDR2 FYNNEI come from the germline V gene. The CDR3 is made up of 13 amino acids. The CDR3 DNA is TGTGCCAGCAGTGAAGCTGGCAACTATGGCTACACCTTC. It yields the protein CASSEAGNYGYTF.

Details on this clone: A junction boundary mismatches the germline segment, possibly from a read error. The J gene is TRBJ2-7, the V gene TRBV28; TRBD1 aligns across 7 bases. Germline V CDR1 and CDR2: MDHEN, SYDVKM. This CDR3 is built from 15 residues. CDR3 nucleotide sequence: TGTGCCAGCAGTCTACCGGGACAGTCCTCCTCCGAGCAGTACTTC. Translating gives CASSLPGQSSSEQYF. Drawing the rest from reference TRBV28 and TRBJ2-7, the complete variable domain is DVKVTQSSRYLVKRTGEKVFLECVQDMDHENMFWYRQDPGLGLRLIYFSYDVKMKEKGDIPEGYSVSREKKERFSLILESASTNQTSMYLCASSLPGQSSSEQYFGPGTRLTVT.